This T cell receptor beta chain was captured in a study of blood T cells in healthy people across ages. Overall study: Roughly one uniquely barcoded beta molecule per two T cells was captured. Overall study results and limits: It was the long-lived donors that had more naive CD4+ cells and higher diversity than aged donors. While age rose, TCR beta diversity per million T cells dropped in a roughly linear way.

CDR3 size: 14 residues. Trimming stripped 0 bases from V and 1 base from J, with 6 bases between. Germline V lookup: CDR1 MNHEY, CDR2 SVGEGT. The authors ran a second PCR of 7 to 11 cycles using a sample-barcoded 5' primer and a J-beta primer mix. Each CDR3 protein gets one entry after TCRdb re-called the 5' RACE reads with MiXCR. The table includes 1.5 million to 2 million distinct CDR3 sequences, approximately 50% detected once. Per individual sample, total RNA of at least 5 micrograms was extracted. This clonotype was seen more than once but under ten times. Its antigen is not identified. This clonotype was sampled from a middle-aged woman in good health. What was sequenced was blood. The chain couples TRBV6-2 or TRBV6-3 to TRBJ1-2; no firm D call. CDR3 DNA sequence: TGTGCCAGCAGTTACTCGACCCTTAACTATGGCTACACCTTC. This codes for CASSYSTLNYGYTF.